This TCR beta chain was identified in a study of blood T cells in healthy people across ages. Isolation of PBMCs gave at least 6 million cells per sample. Sample-barcoded 5' priming and a J-beta primer mix drove a second PCR of roughly 6 to 12 cycles. Every molecule of cDNA carried a tag from a template-switch adaptor with 12 random nucleotides. TCRdb passed the 5' RACE reads through MiXCR, listing each CDR3 protein once. The sample consists of roughly 1 million distinct CDR3 sequences, 20% to 25% of them appearing once. There are 16 residues in the CDR3. The V end was cut by 1 base, the J end by 6 bases, with 17 bases between. Germline CDR1 is SGHTA and CDR2 is FQGNSA. These data are also associated with another study on T cells of mothers and their children. In that study: Related mother-child pairs shared slightly more overlap than unrelated pairs, but the difference was non-significant.

This TCR was sampled from a girl aged 2-10 years in good health. Material for sequencing was blood. The rearrangement links TRBV7-2 to TRBJ2-3, with a weak D call TRBD1 (5 bases). CDR3 nucleotides: TGTGCCAGCAGCTTAGTGCGGCCCCTAGGGGCCGATACGCAGTATTTT. Its protein product is CASSLVRPLGADTQYF.